The sequence of this T cell receptor (beta chain) was determined in a study of cytotoxic CD8 clonotypes in ibrutinib-treated CLL. Findings and limits, study-wide: Public clonotypes occurred uncommonly; on treatment, they contracted or remained stable.

About this clone: Its antigen remains unknown.

The CDR3 length is 12 residues. The V end was cut by 8 bases, the J end by 1 base, with 9 bases between. The germline CDR1 and CDR2 sequences are GTSNPN and SVGIG (reference sequence). Repertoires were generated with immunoSEQ multiplex PCR, while TCRdb's copy carries only in-frame clones and drops some. The sample has 110,000 to 150,000 clones; roughly three quarters are singletons. The sequencing used PBMCs, collected after 24 months of ibrutinib treatment. The receptor's source is a human donor with chronic lymphocytic leukemia. The chain uses TRBV30 and TRBJ1-3, with D perhaps matching TRBD1 (6 bases). The CDR3 sequence: CAAQGSGNTIYF. The CDR3 region has the DNA TGTGCCGCACAGGGATCTGGAAACACCATATATTTT.